This T cell receptor (beta chain) was captured in a study of CD8+ T cells in alopecia areata. Background on the study: It was oral tofacitinib, at 5 to 10 mg twice daily, that treated patients received. Dosing spanned 6 to 18 months on tofacitinib, then 6 months off drug.

Treatment specified: oral pan-JAK inhibitor, 5-10 mg twice daily. Punch biopsies of lesional scalp, plus peripheral blood, were taken from alopecia areata patients. A remark on this clone: Its matching antigen is unknown. One end of the junction is discordant with germline, which a read error may explain.

Study-wide results and caveats: Especially in alopecia totalis/universalis, lesional scalp showed greater clonality than normal scalp did.

The CDR3 covers 14 residues. Germline V gene lookup returns CDR1 SGHAT and CDR2 FQNNGV. Reverse transcription of extracted RNA yielded cDNA, which provided the sequencing template. The data were produced by immunoSEQ multiplex PCR, yet TCRdb's version contains in-frame clones alone and is incomplete. The sample holds fewer than 200,000 clones, about 54% seen once. The TCR was taken from a human donor with alopecia areata. The chain is built from TRBV11-2 and TRBJ1-6; 8 bases map to TRBD1. Sample: CD4+ T cells sorted from blood, taken at approximately week 60, from a patient treated with tofacitinib. The CDR3 reads CASSVDRGNSPLHF. CDR3 nucleotide sequence: TGTGCCAGCAGCGTAGACAGGGGTAATTCACCCCTCCACTTT.